This T cell receptor (beta chain) is drawn from a study of radiation and T cells in renal cell carcinoma. Time point described: blood 4 weeks post-SBRT, at nephrectomy. Treatment here: 15 Gy SBRT to primary tumor, nephrectomy 4 weeks later. This clone showed up just once. What it binds is not known. CDR1 is SGHRS, CDR2 YFSETQ, per germline. V shed 4 bases, J shed 2 bases, and the junction held 5 bases outside the gene matches. The CDR3 runs to 14 residues. Whole-study results and caveats: Top tumor clonotypes rose in blood 2 weeks post-radiation, then contracted.

The table came from immunoSEQ multiplex PCR; TCRdb's copy has only in-frame clones and leaves some out. The sample has roughly 170,000 clones, about 88% seen once. The source material was blood, sampled from a patient whose treatment included radiotherapy and nephrectomy. The origin of this receptor is a woman in her 50s with renal cell carcinoma. The chain combines TRBV5-1 with TRBJ1-2; 7 positions agree with TRBD1. The CDR3 sequence: CASSLTTGNYGYTF. CDR3 bases: TGCGCCAGCAGCCTGACGACAGGGAACTATGGCTACACCTTC.